This TCR beta chain was found in a study of T cells in Graves' hyperthyroidism and ophthalmopathy. Findings and limits, study-wide: In validation, the model predicted ophthalmopathy. These predictions came a median approximately 5.9 months before onset.

Graves' hyperthyroidism without ophthalmopathy progression within 18 months was termed stable. Diagnoses were established using clinical symptoms, serum thyroxine and TRAb, thyroid ultrasound and orbital computed tomography. What was amplified from RNA transcripts were TCR beta CDR3 regions. The primer set for the first-round RT-PCR of the TCR CDR3 was HTBI. Each CDR3 protein is one row after TCRdb ran MiXCR on the multiplex PCR reads. The sample records about 420,000 distinct CDR3 sequences, roughly 15% being singletons. This clonotype was seen at least ten times. Its antigen is still unknown. The sequence was obtained from a woman younger than 30 with Graves' hyperthyroidism. Material for sequencing was blood.

The CDR3 spells CASRFRAYEQFF. The CDR3 DNA sequence: TGTGCCAGCAGATTTAGGGCCTATGAGCAGTTCTTC. This chain connects TRBV12-3 or TRBV12-4 to TRBJ2-1; no firm D call. Trimming took 6 bases from V and 8 from J, leaving 11 bases between them. The CDR3 runs 12 residues.